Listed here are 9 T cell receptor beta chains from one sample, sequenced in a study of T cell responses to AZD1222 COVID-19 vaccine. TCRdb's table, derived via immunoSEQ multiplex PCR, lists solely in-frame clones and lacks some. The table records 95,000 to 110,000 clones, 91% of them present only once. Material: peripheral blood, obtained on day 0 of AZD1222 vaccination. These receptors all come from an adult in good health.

CDR3 residues: CASSSVGARPQFF. The CDR3 DNA sequence: TGTGCCAGCAGTTCGGTGGGGGCCCGACCACAGTTCTTC. The chain couples TRBV28 to TRBJ2-1; tentative D call: TRBD1 (6 bases). The CDR3 sequence is 13 residues long. CDR1 and CDR2 from the germline V gene are MDHEN and SYDVKM. V was clipped by 4 bases and J by 13 bases, with 17 bases between them.

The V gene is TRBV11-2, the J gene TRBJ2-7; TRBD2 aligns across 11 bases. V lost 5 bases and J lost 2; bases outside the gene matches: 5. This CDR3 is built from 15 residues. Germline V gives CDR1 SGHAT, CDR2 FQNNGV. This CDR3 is CASSRGLAVTYEQYF. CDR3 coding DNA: TGTGCCAGCAGCCGGGGACTAGCGGTTACCTACGAGCAGTACTTC.

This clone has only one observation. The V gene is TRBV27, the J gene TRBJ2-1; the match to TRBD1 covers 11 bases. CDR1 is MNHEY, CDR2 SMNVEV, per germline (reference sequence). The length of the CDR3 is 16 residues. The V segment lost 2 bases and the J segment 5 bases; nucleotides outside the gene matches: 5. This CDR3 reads CASSLPGQGAHNEQFF. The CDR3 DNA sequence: TGTGCCAGCAGTTTACCCGGACAGGGGGCACACAATGAGCAGTTCTTC.

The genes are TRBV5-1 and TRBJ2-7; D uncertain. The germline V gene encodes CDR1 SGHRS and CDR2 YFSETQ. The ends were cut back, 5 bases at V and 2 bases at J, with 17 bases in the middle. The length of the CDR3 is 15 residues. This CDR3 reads CASRPGSWQAYEQYF. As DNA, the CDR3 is TGCGCCAGCAGACCCGGATCGTGGCAGGCCTACGAGCAGTACTTC.

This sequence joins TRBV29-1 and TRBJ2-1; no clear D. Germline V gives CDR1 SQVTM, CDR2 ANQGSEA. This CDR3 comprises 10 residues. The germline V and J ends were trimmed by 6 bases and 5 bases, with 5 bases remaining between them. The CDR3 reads CSVRDNEQFF. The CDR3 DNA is TGCAGCGTACGGGACAATGAGCAGTTCTTC.

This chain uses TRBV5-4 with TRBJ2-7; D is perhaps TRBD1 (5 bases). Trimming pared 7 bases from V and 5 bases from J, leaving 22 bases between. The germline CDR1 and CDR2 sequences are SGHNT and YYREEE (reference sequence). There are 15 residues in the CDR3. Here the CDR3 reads CASHYGQGSWHEQYF. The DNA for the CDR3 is TGTGCCAGCCACTACGGTCAGGGCTCTTGGCACGAGCAGTACTTC.

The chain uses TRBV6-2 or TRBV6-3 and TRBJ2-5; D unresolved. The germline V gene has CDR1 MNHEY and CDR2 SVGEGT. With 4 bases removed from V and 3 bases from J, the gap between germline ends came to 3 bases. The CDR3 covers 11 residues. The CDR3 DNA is TGTGCCAGCAGTTTGGAAGAGACCCAGTACTTC. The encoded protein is CASSLEETQYF.

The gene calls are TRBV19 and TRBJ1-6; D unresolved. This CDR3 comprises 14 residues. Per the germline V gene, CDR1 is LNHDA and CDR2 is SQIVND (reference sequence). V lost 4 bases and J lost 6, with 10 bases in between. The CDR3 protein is CASSTQGLNSPLHF. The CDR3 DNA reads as TGTGCCAGTAGTACACAAGGACTTAATTCACCCCTCCACTTT. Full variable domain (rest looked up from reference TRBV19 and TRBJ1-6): DGGITQSPKYLFRKEGQNVTLSCEQNLNHDAMYWYRQDPGQGLRLIYYSQIVNDFQKGDIAEGYSVSREKKESFPLTVTSAQKNPTAFYLCASSTQGLNSPLHFGNGTRLTVT.

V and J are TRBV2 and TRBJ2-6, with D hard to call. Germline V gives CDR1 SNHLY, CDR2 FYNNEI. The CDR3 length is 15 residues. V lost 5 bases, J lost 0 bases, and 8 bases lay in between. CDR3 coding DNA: TGTGCCAGCAGTTTCGCGGTCTCTGGGGCCAACGTCCTGACTTTC. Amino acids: CASSFAVSGANVLTF.